This is a list of T cell receptor beta chains from one sample in a study of vaccination effects on CD4 cells after COVID-19. Generated by immunoSEQ multiplex PCR, the TCRdb table keeps only in-frame clones and is missing some. This sample has 57,000 or so clones, with about four fifths found just once. No antigens are known for them. The material was CD4+ T cells from PBMCs cultured without peptide, obtained after COVID-19 vaccination. The source of these receptors is a human donor who received a COVID-19 vaccine. The CDR3 runs from the conserved cysteine through the conserved F or W.

>TRBJ1-3|TRBV6-6
CASSYGGFSGNTIYF
>TRBJ2-7|TRBV11-2
CASSLSWSSGGSPYEQYF
>TRBJ2-7|TRBV13
CASSSTGTYEQYF
>TRBJ1-2|TRBV5-1
CASSSEGQEAGYTF
>TRBJ2-1|TRBV7-2
CASSPTGIRANEQFF
>TRBJ2-5|TRBV7-9
CASSLRTTETQYF
>TRBJ1-2|TRBV2
CASSTTGSGFYGYTF
>TRBJ1-2|TRBV9
CASSTSGQGVDGYTF
>TRBJ2-5|TRBV12-3/TRBV12-4
CASSLGGLETQYF
>TRBJ2-5|TRBV3-1/TRBV3-2
CASSYRVQGGETQYF
>TRBJ1-5|TRBV6-1
CASSEVGDNQPQHF
>TRBJ1-1|TRBV3-1/TRBV3-2
CASSPGQTGNTEAFF
>TRBJ1-4|TRBV6-5
CASSATGWYEKLFF
>TRBJ2-7|TRBV18
CASSPVRTYEQYF
>TRBJ1-6|TRBV27
CASSSTGGFTPSYNSPLHF
>TRBJ1-5|TRBV20-1
CSASRYRGSNQPQHF
>TRBJ2-5|TRBV5-1
CASRQQGDPQETQYF
>TRBJ1-1|TRBV5-1
CASSLVGQPMNTEAFF
>TRBJ2-4|TRBV2
CASSADTNIQYF
>TRBJ2-7|TRBV6-2/TRBV6-3
CASSQLAGEQYF
>TRBJ2-5|TRBV6-5
CASSQTGTQYF
>TRBJ2-5|TRBV4-1
CASSHGRLQETQYF
>TRBJ1-3|TRBV7-6
CASGLGTVTSGNTIYF
>TRBJ1-2|TRBV28
CASSLGQGRDGYTF
>TRBJ2-6|TRBV7-2
CASSLAGTSGANVLTF
>TRBJ2-2|TRBV10-3
CAIGGSGTGELFF
>TRBJ2-3|TRBV10-3
CAISDRGLAGGVGTDTQYF
>TRBJ1-1|TRBV4-1
CASSLIETGENTEAFF
>TRBJ2-7|TRBV6-2/TRBV6-3
CASSYSQGMSGEQYF
>TRBJ1-4|TRBV5-4
CASSLGRSTNEKLFF
>TRBJ1-2|TRBV19
CASSRDRGSDGYTF
>TRBJ2-3|TRBV13
CASSSRLGPDTQYF
>TRBJ1-5|TRBV2
CASSDRAVNQPQHF
>TRBJ2-1|TRBV6-5
CASSPTYNEQFF
>TRBJ1-2|TRBV6-5
CASFRRTGGNYGYTF
>TRBJ2-3|TRBV7-2
CASSPYGTSGTGVKQYF
>TRBJ2-7|TRBV27
CASSLSVGPREQYF
>TRBJ2-1|TRBV27
CASSLRGTGWNEQFF
>TRBJ2-1|TRBV27
CASTSFLSGAHEQFF
>TRBJ1-5|TRBV30
CAWSGQGGLGPQHF
>TRBJ1-1|TRBV5-4
CASSLAQGVMNTEAFF
>TRBJ1-2|TRBV25-1
CASREGNYGYTF
>TRBJ2-2|TRBV3-1/TRBV3-2
CASGPGVGELFF
>TRBJ2-1|TRBV7-2
CASSVGGSEQFF
>TRBJ1-1|TRBV25-1
CASSGRDTSEAFF
>TRBJ1-5|TRBV5-6
CASSLGRDQPQHF
>TRBJ1-2|TRBV7-2
CASSPFGSSGYTF
>TRBJ2-5|TRBV6-5
CASREGQGWETQYF
>TRBJ1-3|TRBV7-3
CASSLTTGSSGNTIYF
>TRBJ1-4|TRBV2
CASRGETATNEKLFF
>TRBJ2-3|TRBV29-1
CSVERGTQYF
>TRBJ1-2|TRBV10-3
CAIKGSIYGYTF
>TRBJ1-2|TRBV28
CASSQTPYGYTF
>TRBJ2-3|TRBV9
CASSVVSGTDTQYF
>TRBJ1-5|TRBV4-1
CASSQTQDLGNQPQHF
>TRBJ2-2|TRBV18
CASSPYSDPAKVGELFF
>TRBJ1-3|TRBV2
CASSEARFSGNTIYF
>TRBJ2-3|TRBV29-1
CSVEDLDGPRTDTQYF
>TRBJ2-5|TRBV25-1
CASEDRGFWETQYF
>TRBJ1-1|TRBV11-3
CASSNRGGDTEAFF